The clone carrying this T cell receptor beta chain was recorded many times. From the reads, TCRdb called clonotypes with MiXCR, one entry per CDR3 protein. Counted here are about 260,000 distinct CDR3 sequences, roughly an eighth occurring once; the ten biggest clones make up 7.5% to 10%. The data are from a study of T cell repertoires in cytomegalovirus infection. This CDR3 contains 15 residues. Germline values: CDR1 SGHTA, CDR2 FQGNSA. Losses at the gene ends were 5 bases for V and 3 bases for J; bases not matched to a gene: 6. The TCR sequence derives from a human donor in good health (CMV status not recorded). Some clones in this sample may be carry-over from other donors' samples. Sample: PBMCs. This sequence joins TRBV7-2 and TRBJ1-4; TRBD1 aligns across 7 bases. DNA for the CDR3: TGTGCCAGCAGCGCGAGAGGGGGCCCTAATGAAAAACTGTTTTTT. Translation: CASSARGGPNEKLFF.